This section outlines one TCR beta chain sequence together with its context. Its antigen is still unknown. Unstimulated regulatory T cells (CD4+CD25+CD127-), CD4+CD25- non-regulatory cells, CD4 and CD8 cells were FACS-sorted from thawed PBMCs. The length of the CDR3 is 12 residues. With V trimmed by 7 bases and J by 15 bases, 12 bases remained unmatched. Germline V lookup: CDR1 SNHLY, CDR2 FYNNEI. The record originates from a study of Tregs in tolerant kidney transplant recipients. Overall study context: Mixed chimerism was transient after nonmyeloablative marrow transplants from related graft donors. Broader study findings: Findings come from small patient numbers and require larger validation. Biological reproducibility was not directly addressed, but technical replication error appeared minimal.

TCRdb keeps only in-frame clones here, not all; method: immunoSEQ multiplex PCR. Among roughly 80,000 clones listed, under 95% were seen once. The chain employs TRBV2 and TRBJ2-1; 7 positions match TRBD2. The origin of this receptor is a human donor who received a combined kidney and bone marrow transplant. The sequencing here drew on Tregs from blood, taken before the transplant. The CDR3 DNA follows: TGTGCCAGCAAACCGGCGGGAGTAGTGTCGTTCTTC. It is translated as CASKPAGVVSFF.